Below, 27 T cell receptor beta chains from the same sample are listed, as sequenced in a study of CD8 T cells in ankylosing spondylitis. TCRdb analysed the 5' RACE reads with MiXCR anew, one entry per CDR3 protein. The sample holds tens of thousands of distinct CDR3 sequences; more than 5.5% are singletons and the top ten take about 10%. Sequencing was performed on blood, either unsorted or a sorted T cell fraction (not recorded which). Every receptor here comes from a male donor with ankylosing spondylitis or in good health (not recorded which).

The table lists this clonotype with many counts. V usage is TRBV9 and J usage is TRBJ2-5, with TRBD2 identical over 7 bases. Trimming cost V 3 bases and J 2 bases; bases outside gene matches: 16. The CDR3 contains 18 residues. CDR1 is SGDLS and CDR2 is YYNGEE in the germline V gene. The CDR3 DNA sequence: TGTGCCAGCAGCGCCTACGGTCGGGGGGATGAACAACAAGAGACCCAGTACTTC. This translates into CASSAYGRGDEQQETQYF.

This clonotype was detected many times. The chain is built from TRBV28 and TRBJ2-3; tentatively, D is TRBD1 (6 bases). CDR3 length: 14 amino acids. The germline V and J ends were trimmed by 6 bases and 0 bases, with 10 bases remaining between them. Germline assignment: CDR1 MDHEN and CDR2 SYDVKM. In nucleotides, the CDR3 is TGTGCCAGCAGCCCCGGACAGAGCACAGATACGCAGTATTTT. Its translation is CASSPGQSTDTQYF.

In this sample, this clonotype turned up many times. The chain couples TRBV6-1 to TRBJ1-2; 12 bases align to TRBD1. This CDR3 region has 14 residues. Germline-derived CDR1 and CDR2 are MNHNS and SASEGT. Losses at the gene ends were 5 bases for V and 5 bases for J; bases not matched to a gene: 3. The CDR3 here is CASSRDRGQYGYTF. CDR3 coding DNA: TGTGCCAGCAGTAGGGACAGGGGGCAATATGGCTACACCTTC.

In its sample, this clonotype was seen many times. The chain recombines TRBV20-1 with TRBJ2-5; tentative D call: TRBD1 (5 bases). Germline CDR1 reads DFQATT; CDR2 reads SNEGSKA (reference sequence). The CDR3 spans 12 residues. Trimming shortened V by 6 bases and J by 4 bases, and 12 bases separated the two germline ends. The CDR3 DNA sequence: TGCAGTGCCGGACATGGGGCAGAGACCCAGTACTTC. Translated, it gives CSAGHGAETQYF.

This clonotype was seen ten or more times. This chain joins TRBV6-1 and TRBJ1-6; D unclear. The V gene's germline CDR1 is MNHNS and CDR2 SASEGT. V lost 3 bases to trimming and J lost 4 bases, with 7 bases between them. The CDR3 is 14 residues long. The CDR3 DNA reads TGTGCCAGCAGTGATAAACTATATAATTCACCCCTCCACTTT. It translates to CASSDKLYNSPLHF.

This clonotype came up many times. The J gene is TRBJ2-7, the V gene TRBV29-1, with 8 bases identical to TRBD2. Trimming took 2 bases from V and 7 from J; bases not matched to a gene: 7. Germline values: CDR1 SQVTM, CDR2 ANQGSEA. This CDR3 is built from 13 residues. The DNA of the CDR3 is TGCAGCGTTGAACGAGCGGGAGCGGGGGAGCAGTACTTC. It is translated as CSVERAGAGEQYF.

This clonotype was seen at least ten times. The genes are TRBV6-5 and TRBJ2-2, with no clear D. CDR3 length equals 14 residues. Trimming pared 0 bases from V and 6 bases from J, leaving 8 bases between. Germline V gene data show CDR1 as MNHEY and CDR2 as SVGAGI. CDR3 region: CASSYSQPPGELFF. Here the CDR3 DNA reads TGTGCCAGCAGTTACTCCCAACCCCCCGGGGAGCTGTTTTTT.

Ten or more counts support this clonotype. The DNA for the CDR3 is TGTGCCAGCAGCTTCTCTACAGGGACCACTGAAGCTTTCTTT. It encodes CASSFSTGTTEAFF. This chain joins TRBV11-2 and TRBJ1-1; possibly TRBD1 for D (6 bases). V was trimmed by 3 bases and J by 4 bases, leaving 12 bases between them. Germline V CDR1 and CDR2: SGHAT, FQNNGV. CDR3 length: 14 amino acids.

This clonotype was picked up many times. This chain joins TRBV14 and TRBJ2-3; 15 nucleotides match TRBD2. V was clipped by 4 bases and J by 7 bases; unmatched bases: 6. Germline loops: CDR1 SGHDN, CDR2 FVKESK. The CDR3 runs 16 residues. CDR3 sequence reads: CASSPGLAGGLNTQYF. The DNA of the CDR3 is TGTGCCAGCAGCCCTGGACTAGCGGGAGGGTTGAATACGCAGTATTTT.

The CDR3 coding sequence is TGTGCCAGCAGCTTGGGACAGGGGGCTCGTCAGTACTTC. Translation gives CASSLGQGARQYF. The chain recombines TRBV5-4 with TRBJ2-5; 10 nucleotides agree with TRBD1. This CDR3 is built from 13 residues. Germline V gene lookup returns CDR1 SGHNT and CDR2 YYREEE (reference sequence). The junction had 4 bases not matched to a gene; V was cut back by 0 bases and J by 11 bases. Full variable domain (rest looked up from reference TRBV5-4 and TRBJ2-5): ETGVTQSPTHLIKTRGQQVTLRCSSQSGHNTVSWYQQALGQGPQFIFQYYREEENGRGNFPPRFSGLQFPNYSSELNVNALELDDSALYLCASSLGQGARQYFGPGTRLLVL.

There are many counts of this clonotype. The CDR3 nucleotides read TGCAGTGCTAGAAGACTAGCGGGAGATCCCACCGGGGAGCTGTTTTTT. As protein: CSARRLAGDPTGELFF. The V and J genes are TRBV20-1 and TRBJ2-2, with 12 bases lining up with TRBD2. This CDR3 comprises 16 residues. V was pared by 2 bases and J by 4 bases, with 5 bases of the junction left unmatched. In germline, CDR1 is DFQATT, CDR2 SNEGSKA (reference sequence).

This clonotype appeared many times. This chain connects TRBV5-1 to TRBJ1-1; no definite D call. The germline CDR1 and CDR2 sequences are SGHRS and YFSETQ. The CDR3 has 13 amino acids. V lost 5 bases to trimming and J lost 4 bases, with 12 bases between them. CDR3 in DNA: TGCGCCAGCAGGGAGGCCCCCGGCACTGAAGCTTTCTTT. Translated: CASREAPGTEAFF. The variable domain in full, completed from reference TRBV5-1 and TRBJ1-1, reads KAGVTQTPRYLIKTRGQQVTLSCSPISGHRSVSWYQQTPGQGLQFLFEYFSETQRNKGNFPGRFSGRQFSNSRSEMNVSTLELGDSALYLCASREAPGTEAFFGQGTRLTVV.

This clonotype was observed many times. CDR3 region: CASSSQDLPGANVLTF. In DNA form, the CDR3 reads TGCGCCAGCAGCTCCCAGGACCTCCCTGGGGCCAACGTCCTGACTTTC. The chain recombines TRBV5-1 with TRBJ2-6; D unresolved. Deletions cut 3 bases from V and 2 bases from J, with 12 bases between. The CDR3 spans 16 residues. CDR1 and CDR2 from the germline V gene are SGHRS and YFSETQ.

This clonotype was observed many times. The CDR3 reads CASSPLSVVTEAFF. CDR3 in DNA: TGTGCCAGCAGCCCCCTATCAGTAGTCACTGAAGCTTTCTTT. The chain uses TRBV7-9 and TRBJ1-1; D call uncertain. This CDR3 has 14 residues. Trimming shortened V by 5 bases and J by 4 bases, and 14 bases separated the two germline ends. Germline CDR1 is SEHNR and CDR2 is FQNEAQ (reference sequence).

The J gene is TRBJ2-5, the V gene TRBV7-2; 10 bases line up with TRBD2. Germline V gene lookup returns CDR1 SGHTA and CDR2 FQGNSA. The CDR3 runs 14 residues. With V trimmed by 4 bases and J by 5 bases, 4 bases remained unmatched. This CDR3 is CASSSSGSVETQYF. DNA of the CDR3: TGTGCCAGCAGCTCTAGCGGGAGTGTGGAGACCCAGTACTTC.

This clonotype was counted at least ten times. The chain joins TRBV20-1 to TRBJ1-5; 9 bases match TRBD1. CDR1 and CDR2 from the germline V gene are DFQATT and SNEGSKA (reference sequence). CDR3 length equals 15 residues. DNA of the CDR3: TGCAGCTTTCTCGACAGGGGGAGGGTCAATCAGCCCCAGCATTTT. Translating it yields CSFLDRGRVNQPQHF.

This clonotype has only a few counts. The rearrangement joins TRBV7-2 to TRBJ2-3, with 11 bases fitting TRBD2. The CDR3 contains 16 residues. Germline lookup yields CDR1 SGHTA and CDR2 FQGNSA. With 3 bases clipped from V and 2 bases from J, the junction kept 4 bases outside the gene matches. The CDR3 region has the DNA TGTGCCAGCAGCTTGCTAGCGGGAGGATCCACAGATACGCAGTATTTT. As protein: CASSLLAGGSTDTQYF. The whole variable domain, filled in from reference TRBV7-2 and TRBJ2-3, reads GAGVSQSPSNKVTEKGKDVELRCDPISGHTALYWYRQSLGQGLEFLIYFQGNSAPDKSGLPSDRFSAERTGGSVSTLTIQRTQQEDSAVYLCASSLLAGGSTDTQYFGPGTRLTVL.

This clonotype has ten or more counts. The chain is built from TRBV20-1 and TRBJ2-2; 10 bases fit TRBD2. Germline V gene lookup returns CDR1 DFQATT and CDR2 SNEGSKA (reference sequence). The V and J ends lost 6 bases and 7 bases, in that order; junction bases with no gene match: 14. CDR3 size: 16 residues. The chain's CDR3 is CSAPLSGRGVDGELFF. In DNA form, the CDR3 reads TGCAGTGCCCCGTTGAGCGGGAGGGGGGTAGACGGGGAGCTGTTTTTT.

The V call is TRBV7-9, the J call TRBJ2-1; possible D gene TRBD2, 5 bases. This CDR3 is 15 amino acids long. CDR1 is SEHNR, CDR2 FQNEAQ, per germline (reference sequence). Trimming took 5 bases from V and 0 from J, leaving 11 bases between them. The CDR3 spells CASSAPGSSYNEQFF. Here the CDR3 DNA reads TGTGCCAGCAGCGCCCCGGGGAGCTCCTACAATGAGCAGTTCTTC. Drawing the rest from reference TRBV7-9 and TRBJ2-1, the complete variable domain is DTGVSQNPRHKITKRGQNVTFRCDPISEHNRLYWYRQTLGQGPEFLTYFQNEAQLEKSRLLSDRFSAERPKGSFSTLEIQRTEQGDSAMYLCASSAPGSSYNEQFFGPGTRLTVL.

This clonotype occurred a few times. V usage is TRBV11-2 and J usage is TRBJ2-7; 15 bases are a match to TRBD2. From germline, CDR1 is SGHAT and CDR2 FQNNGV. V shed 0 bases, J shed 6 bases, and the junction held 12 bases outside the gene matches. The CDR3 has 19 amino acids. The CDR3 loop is CASSLDRGGLAGGLVEQYF. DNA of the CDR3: TGTGCCAGCAGCTTAGACAGGGGTGGACTAGCGGGAGGGCTGGTCGAGCAGTACTTC.

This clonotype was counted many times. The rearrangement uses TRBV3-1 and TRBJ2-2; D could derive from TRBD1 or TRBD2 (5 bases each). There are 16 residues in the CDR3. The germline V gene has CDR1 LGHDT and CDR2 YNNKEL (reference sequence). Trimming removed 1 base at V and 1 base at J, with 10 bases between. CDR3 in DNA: TGTGCCAGCAGCCAAGTATCGGGGCGGAACACCGGGGAGCTGTTTTTT. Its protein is CASSQVSGRNTGELFF.

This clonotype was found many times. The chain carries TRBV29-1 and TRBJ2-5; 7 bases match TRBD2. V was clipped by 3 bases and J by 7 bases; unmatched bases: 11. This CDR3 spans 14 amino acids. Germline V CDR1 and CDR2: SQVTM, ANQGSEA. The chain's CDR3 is CSVDGGSGMGTQYF. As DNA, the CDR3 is TGCAGCGTTGACGGTGGGAGCGGGATGGGGACCCAGTACTTC.

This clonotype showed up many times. In DNA form, the CDR3 reads TGTGCCAGCAGTTTGGCCGGGACTAGCAAGTTCTTC. Amino acid sequence: CASSLAGTSKFF. V and J are TRBV12-3 or TRBV12-4 and TRBJ2-1; 9 nucleotides align to TRBD2. The CDR3 loop spans 12 amino acids. J gave up 14 bases and V 3 bases, and 5 bases lay outside the gene matches.

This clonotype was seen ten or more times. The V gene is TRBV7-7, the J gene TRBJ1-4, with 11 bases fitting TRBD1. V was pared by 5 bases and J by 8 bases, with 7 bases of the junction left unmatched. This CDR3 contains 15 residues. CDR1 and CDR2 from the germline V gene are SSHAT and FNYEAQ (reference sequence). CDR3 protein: CASSATRDRGEKLFF. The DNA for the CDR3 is TGTGCCAGCAGCGCCACCCGGGACAGGGGGGAAAAACTGTTTTTT.

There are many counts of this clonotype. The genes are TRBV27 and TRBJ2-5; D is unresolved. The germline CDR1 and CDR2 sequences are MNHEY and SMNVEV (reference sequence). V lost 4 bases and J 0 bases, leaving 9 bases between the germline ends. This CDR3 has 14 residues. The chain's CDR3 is CASSYVGYQETQYF. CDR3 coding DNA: TGTGCCAGCAGTTACGTAGGGTACCAAGAGACCCAGTACTTC.

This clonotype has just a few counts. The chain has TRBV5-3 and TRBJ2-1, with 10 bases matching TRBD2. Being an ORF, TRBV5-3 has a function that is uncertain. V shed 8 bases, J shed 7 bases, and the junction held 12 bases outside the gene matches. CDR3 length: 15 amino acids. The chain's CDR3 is CARGPGLAARNEQFF. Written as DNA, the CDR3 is TGTGCCAGGGGCCCCGGACTAGCGGCGAGGAATGAGCAGTTCTTC.

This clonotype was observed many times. The CDR3 region is CASSPREGSPYNEQFF. The CDR3 nucleotides are TGTGCCAGCTCACCCCGGGAGGGCTCTCCTTACAATGAGCAGTTCTTC. The rearrangement uses TRBV18 and TRBJ2-1; 8 bases map to TRBD2. CDR3 length: 16 amino acids. V was clipped by 3 bases and J by 4 bases; unmatched bases: 8. Looked up from germline, CDR1 is KGHSH and CDR2 is LQKENI.